This record looks at one T cell receptor (beta chain) sequence and its context. Gene names and germline refer to mouse. The read falls 1 residue short of the CDR3 end, and the missing part is taken from the germline J gene. At the DNA level, this CDR3 is encoded by other sequences in the same sample as well. The data stem from a study of tissue T cells after allogeneic stem cell transplantation. V lost 2 bases, J lost 7 bases, and 0 bases stayed unmatched. Germline V gene data show CDR1 as FNHDT and CDR2 as SITEND (reference sequence). The CDR3 sequence is 14 residues long. Profiling relied on immunoSEQ multiplex PCR, and the TCRdb table lists in-frame clones only, not all of them. The data contain 40,000 to 50,000 clones, about three quarters of them seen just once; the ten biggest clones take up 0.45% to 0.7%.

The source is a pool of C57BL/6 mice in good health. The gene calls are TRBV19 and TRBJ2-1, with 13 positions matching TRBD2. The sequencing sample was made of sorted cells pooled from one or two spleens. CDR3: CASSMGLGGAEQFF. Incomplete CDR3 DNA: TGTGCCAGCAGTATGGGACTGGGGGGGGCTGAGCAGTTC.